Shown below are 22 T cell receptor beta chains from a single sample sequenced in a study of shared clonotypes between healthy human individuals. Clones were sequenced by immunoSEQ multiplex PCR, and TCRdb holds only the in-frame ones, with some missing. The sample lists 780,000 or so clones, around 77% occurring once. The sample comprised memory CD4+ T cells sorted from blood. The sample's subset: CD45RA-negative fraction. The receptors come from a woman aged 30 to 39 in good health.

The CDR3 bases are TGTGCCAGCAGCCGGGTCCGACCCTTGGCGGGGAACACTGAAGCTTTCTTT. Protein sequence: CASSRVRPLAGNTEAFF. The V and J genes are TRBV14 and TRBJ1-1, with D unclear. Germline V gene sequence: CDR1 SGHDN, CDR2 FVKESK. V lost 4 bases to trimming and J lost 1 base, with 19 bases between them. The CDR3 contains 17 residues.

The V gene is TRBV5-1, the J gene TRBJ2-1, with a weak D call TRBD1 (5 bases). From germline, CDR1 is SGHRS and CDR2 YFSETQ. The CDR3 spans 13 residues. V dropped 3 bases and J dropped 5 bases, with 9 bases sitting between them. The DNA of the CDR3 is TGCGCCAGCAGCTCCCAAGGGGACAATGAGCAGTTCTTC. Amino acid sequence: CASSSQGDNEQFF.

The chain employs TRBV5-1 and TRBJ2-6, with 12 bases fitting TRBD2. This CDR3 is built from 19 residues. Germline CDR1 reads SGHRS; CDR2 reads YFSETQ. Trimming removed 4 bases from V and 0 bases from J; junction bases left unmatched: 8. The CDR3 DNA reads TGCGCCAGCAGCCCTATAGGACTAGCGGGAACCTCTGGGGCCAACGTCCTGACTTTC. It specifies CASSPIGLAGTSGANVLTF.

The chain links TRBV27 to TRBJ2-7, with a weak D call TRBD2 (5 bases). CDR1 and CDR2 (germline): MNHEY, SMNVEV (reference sequence). The CDR3 sequence is 16 residues long. Trimming took off 0 bases at V and 4 bases at J, with 16 bases between the two ends. The CDR3 spells CASSLSVGVGKYEQYF. The CDR3 nucleotides read TGTGCCAGCAGTTTATCAGTTGGGGTCGGGAAGTACGAGCAGTACTTC.

The genes are TRBV2 and TRBJ2-1; the D gene could be TRBD1 or TRBD2 (5 bases each). Trimming removed 2 bases at V and 9 bases at J, with 20 bases between. The CDR3 sequence is 16 residues long. The germline CDR1 and CDR2 sequences are SNHLY and FYNNEI. In DNA, the CDR3 is TGTGCCAGCAGTGAATCGGGGCGTGTGACGAAAGGTGAGCAGTTCTTC. It is translated as CASSESGRVTKGEQFF.

The rearrangement uses TRBV28 and TRBJ1-1; maybe TRBD1 (6 bases). Deletions cut 5 bases from V and 0 bases from J, with 16 bases between. Germline lookup yields CDR1 MDHEN and CDR2 SYDVKM. The CDR3 has 16 amino acids. The CDR3 coding sequence is TGTGCCAGCAGTCAACTCAGAGGGACATTGAACACTGAAGCTTTCTTT. It encodes CASSQLRGTLNTEAFF. Variable domain in full (rest from reference TRBV28 and TRBJ1-1): DVKVTQSSRYLVKRTGEKVFLECVQDMDHENMFWYRQDPGLGLRLIYFSYDVKMKEKGDIPEGYSVSREKKERFSLILESASTNQTSMYLCASSQLRGTLNTEAFFGQGTRLTVV.

The chain recombines TRBV7-7 with TRBJ2-1; 10 nucleotides align to TRBD2. Germline CDR1 SSHAT, CDR2 FNYEAQ (reference sequence). This CDR3 region has 17 residues. The V segment lost 5 bases and the J segment 2 bases; nucleotides outside the gene matches: 9. CDR3 DNA sequence: TGTGCCAGCAGCCCATACCCCGGACTAGCGGCCTACAATGAGCAGTTCTTC. It codes for CASSPYPGLAAYNEQFF.

V and J are TRBV28 and TRBJ2-2, with TRBD2 matching 10 bases. Germline loops: CDR1 MDHEN, CDR2 SYDVKM. The V and J ends lost 11 bases and 5 bases, in that order; junction bases with no gene match: 8. The CDR3 totals 14 residues. The CDR3 sequence: CAATGTSVTGELFF. For the CDR3, the DNA is TGTGCCGCCACCGGGACTAGCGTGACCGGGGAGCTGTTTTTT.

The CDR3: CASSSRNGVELFF. The CDR3 bases are TGTGCCAGCAGCTCCAGGAATGGTGTTGAACTGTTTTTT. The chain recombines TRBV5-8 with TRBJ1-4; D is unresolved. V was trimmed by 3 bases and J by 12 bases, leaving 15 bases between them. The germline V gene encodes CDR1 SGHTS and CDR2 YDEGEE. The CDR3 contains 13 residues.

This chain links TRBV19 with TRBJ2-7; D uncertain. V dropped 5 bases and J dropped 7 bases, with 12 bases sitting between them. The CDR3 has 12 residues. From germline, CDR1 is LNHDA and CDR2 SQIVND (reference sequence). In DNA, the CDR3 is TGTGCCAGTAGTCCCGGCCCTGGAGAGCAGTACTTC. Protein product: CASSPGPGEQYF.

Comment on this clone: This CDR3 is also generated by other DNA sequences in the sample. The CDR3 bases are TGTGCCAGCAGCCGACAGGGGAACACTGAAGCTTTCTTT. Protein: CASSRQGNTEAFF. The gene calls are TRBV7-9 and TRBJ1-1, with 7 bases aligning to TRBD1. The CDR3 runs to 13 residues. Germline values: CDR1 SEHNR, CDR2 FQNEAQ (reference sequence). The ends lost 5 bases at V and 1 base at J; junction bases unmatched: 1.

The chain uses TRBV6-1 and TRBJ1-1; no clear D gene. Per the germline V gene, CDR1 is MNHNS and CDR2 is SASEGT. V lost 3 bases, J lost 4 bases, and 15 bases lay in between. The CDR3 has 15 residues. The CDR3 nucleotides read TGTGCCAGCAGTGAGGGGAATATTCGAGGCACTGAAGCTTTCTTT. Its translation: CASSEGNIRGTEAFF.

The rearrangement joins TRBV27 to TRBJ2-1; the D is unclear. Germline-derived CDR1 and CDR2 are MNHEY and SMNVEV (reference sequence). This CDR3 contains 16 residues. The V and J ends lost 1 base and 6 bases respectively, with 16 bases between them. The CDR3 here is CASSLLSSPLSNEQFF. Written as DNA, the CDR3 is TGTGCCAGCAGTTTATTGTCCTCGCCGCTCTCCAATGAGCAGTTCTTC.

This chain links TRBV18 with TRBJ2-2; the D is unclear. The V end was cut by 9 bases, the J end by 4 bases, with 6 bases between. CDR1 and CDR2 from the germline V gene are KGHSH and LQKENI. CDR3 length: 11 amino acids. In DNA form, the CDR3 reads TGTGCCAGTTCAACCACCGGGGAGCTGTTTTTT. Its translation: CASSTTGELFF.

V is TRBV19 and J is TRBJ2-1; D remains ambiguous. Deletions cut 3 bases from V and 0 bases from J, with 18 bases between. The CDR3 consists of 18 residues. CDR1 LNHDA and CDR2 SQIVND come from the germline V gene (reference sequence). The CDR3 nucleotides read TGTGCCAGTAGTATGGGTCTGGCGGCACCGAGCTCCTACAATGAGCAGTTCTTC. Its protein product is CASSMGLAAPSSYNEQFF.

The chain couples TRBV4-1 to TRBJ2-2, with a tentative D call TRBD2 (5 bases). The CDR3 has 12 amino acids. In germline, CDR1 is MGHRA, CDR2 YSYEKL. Trimming removed 5 bases at V and 5 bases at J, with 6 bases between. The CDR3 nucleotides are TGCGCCAGCAGCGGAGGAACCGGGGAGCTGTTTTTT. Translated, it gives CASSGGTGELFF.

In its sample, this clone was seen once. CDR3 nucleotide sequence: TGTGCCAGCAGCTTGAAGACAGGGGGCACCGGGGAGCTGTTTTTT. Protein sequence: CASSLKTGGTGELFF. This sequence joins TRBV5-4 and TRBJ2-2; TRBD1 matches 9 bases. The germline gives CDR1 SGHNT, CDR2 YYREEE (reference sequence). V trimming: 1 base; J trimming: 4 bases; junction bases outside the gene matches: 2. The CDR3 totals 15 residues.

This clone was observed a few times. Here the CDR3 DNA reads TGTGCCAGTAGGAAGACAGGGGGTAGTTACGAGCAGTACTTC. The encoded protein is CASRKTGGSYEQYF. The V and J genes are TRBV19 and TRBJ2-7; 9 nucleotides line up with TRBD1. CDR1 LNHDA and CDR2 SQIVND come from the germline V gene (reference sequence). The J segment lost 4 bases and the V segment lost 6 bases, leaving 7 bases of the junction unmatched. This CDR3 comprises 14 residues.

This clone was seen ten or more times. The chain joins TRBV21-1 to TRBJ2-1; the D call in the table, TRBD2, was not verified against the DNA. TRBV21-1 is given as a pseudogene. CDR3 length: 19 residues. The CDR3 DNA is TGTGCCAGCATAACAGGGGATAGCGGGACTCCAGAACCCCTCAATGAGCAGTTCTTC. Protein product: CASITGDSGTPEPLNEQFF.

The chain uses TRBV28 and TRBJ2-1; a weak D match, TRBD2 (6 bases). V lost 7 bases to trimming and J lost 0 bases, with 19 bases between them. The CDR3 is 17 residues long. The V gene's germline CDR1 is MDHEN and CDR2 SYDVKM. The CDR3 DNA reads TGTGCCAGCAACCTAGACATCGGGGGAAACTCCTACAATGAGCAGTTCTTC. The encoded protein is CASNLDIGGNSYNEQFF. Full variable domain (missing parts from reference TRBV28 and TRBJ2-1): DVKVTQSSRYLVKRTGEKVFLECVQDMDHENMFWYRQDPGLGLRLIYFSYDVKMKEKGDIPEGYSVSREKKERFSLILESASTNQTSMYLCASNLDIGGNSYNEQFFGPGTRLTVL.

The chain is built from TRBV19 and TRBJ2-3; a weak D match, TRBD1 (6 bases). The CDR3 is 17 residues long. Germline values: CDR1 LNHDA, CDR2 SQIVND (reference sequence). V lost 4 bases and J 2 bases, leaving 19 bases between the germline ends. The CDR3 DNA follows: TGTGCCAGTAGTAGAAGGGGGTCGGGACATACCACAGATACGCAGTATTTT. This codes for CASSRRGSGHTTDTQYF. The full variable domain, rest sourced from reference TRBV19 and TRBJ2-3, is DGGITQSPKYLFRKEGQNVTLSCEQNLNHDAMYWYRQDPGQGLRLIYYSQIVNDFQKGDIAEGYSVSREKKESFPLTVTSAQKNPTAFYLCASSRRGSGHTTDTQYFGPGTRLTVL.

The CDR3 sequence is CASTPGDRGGYTF. CDR3 DNA: TGTGCCAGCACCCCCGGGGACAGGGGAGGCTACACCTTC. The chain links TRBV28 to TRBJ1-2, with 10 bases aligning to TRBD1. Germline V gene lookup returns CDR1 MDHEN and CDR2 SYDVKM. This CDR3 region has 13 residues. The ends lost 7 bases at V and 8 bases at J; junction bases unmatched: 7.